The present entry profiles one TCR beta chain with its context. This specimen belongs to a study of T cell responses to AZD1222 COVID-19 vaccine. Produced via immunoSEQ multiplex PCR; TCRdb's table is partial and in-frame only. The sample yields approximately 100,000 clones, roughly nine tenths seen once. Trimming cost V 2 bases and J 4 bases, with 14 bases left between them. This CDR3 is 15 amino acids long. Germline CDR1 and CDR2: SGHAT and FQNNGV. The origin of this receptor is an adult in good health. The J gene is TRBJ1-1, the V gene TRBV11-2, with D possibly being TRBD1 (6 bases). The source was peripheral blood, collected on day 0 of AZD1222 vaccination. This CDR3 is CASSLSDRKGTEAFF. The DNA of the CDR3 is TGTGCCAGCAGCTTATCCGACAGGAAGGGCACTGAAGCTTTCTTT.